Below are 16 T cell receptor beta chains sequenced from a single sample in a study of cytomegalovirus exposure and HLA in healthy donors. The PCR employed 60 Vbeta primers together with 13 Jbeta primers. Generated by immunoSEQ multiplex PCR, the TCRdb table keeps only in-frame clones and is missing some. The sample includes some 130,000 clones, 80% of them seen just once. The sequencing input was PBMCs. The receptor source for this set is a man aged 25 to 40 in good health and CMV-seronegative.

Here the CDR3 DNA reads TGTGCCAGCAGCCAAGGCCGGACAGGGACGTCAGATACGCAGTATTTT. Its protein is CASSQGRTGTSDTQYF. The V call is TRBV4-2, the J call TRBJ2-3; the match to TRBD1 covers 8 bases. The CDR3 loop spans 16 amino acids. Per the germline V gene, CDR1 is LGHNA and CDR2 is YNFKEQ. J gave up 4 bases and V 1 base, and 7 bases lay outside the gene matches.

V gene TRBV5-4 combines with J gene TRBJ1-2; perhaps TRBD1 as D (5 bases). The V gene lost 5 bases and the J gene lost 4 bases, with 12 bases spanning the gap. Germline CDR1 SGHNT, CDR2 YYREEE (reference sequence). The CDR3 extends over 13 amino acids. The CDR3 region is CASRSDSLYGYTF. CDR3 sequence (DNA): TGTGCCAGCAGATCCGACAGCCTCTATGGCTACACCTTC. The full variable domain, rest sourced from reference TRBV5-4 and TRBJ1-2, is ETGVTQSPTHLIKTRGQQVTLRCSSQSGHNTVSWYQQALGQGPQFIFQYYREEENGRGNFPPRFSGLQFPNYSSELNVNALELDDSALYLCASRSDSLYGYTFGSGTRLTVV.

The gene calls are TRBV28 and TRBJ2-7; D gene ambiguous. Germline V lookup: CDR1 MDHEN, CDR2 SYDVKM. The CDR3 is 14 residues long. Trimming cost V 0 bases and J 2 bases, with 8 bases left between them. The CDR3 spells CASSLWSHTYEQYF. CDR3 sequence (DNA): TGTGCCAGCAGTTTATGGAGTCATACCTACGAGCAGTACTTC.

This clone was found a few times. The chain links TRBV7-9 to TRBJ2-7, with D possibly being TRBD2 (5 bases). Germline values: CDR1 SEHNR, CDR2 FQNEAQ (reference sequence). The CDR3 is 14 amino acids. The V end lost 0 bases, the J end lost 3 bases, and 9 bases lay between the germline ends. CDR3 in amino acids: CASSLAGDHYEQYF. The CDR3 nucleotides read TGTGCCAGCAGCTTAGCGGGAGATCACTACGAGCAGTACTTC.

The chain links TRBV5-4 to TRBJ2-3, with TRBD2 as a possible D gene (5 bases). The CDR3 length is 13 residues. V lost 4 bases, J lost 8 bases, and 14 bases lay in between. Looked up from germline, CDR1 is SGHNT and CDR2 is YYREEE (reference sequence). This CDR3 is CASSRDPSGTQYF. The CDR3, as DNA: TGTGCCAGCAGCCGTGATCCCAGCGGTACGCAGTATTTT.

This clone was seen only a few times. The CDR3 DNA reads TGTGCCAGCAGTCCCCCGGGACAGAACTATGGCTACACCTTC. Its translation is CASSPPGQNYGYTF. The genes are TRBV27 and TRBJ1-2, with 7 bases identical to TRBD1. V lost 5 bases and J lost 2; bases outside the gene matches: 5. The germline gives CDR1 MNHEY, CDR2 SMNVEV (reference sequence). The CDR3 consists of 14 residues.

This chain connects TRBV28 to TRBJ2-7, with 11 bases matching TRBD2. The V segment lost 3 bases and the J segment 8 bases; nucleotides outside the gene matches: 12. Germline V CDR1 and CDR2: MDHEN, SYDVKM. The CDR3 consists of 16 residues. The CDR3 protein is CASSFSTSGRGQQQYF. CDR3 in DNA: TGTGCCAGCAGTTTTTCTACTAGCGGGAGAGGGCAGCAGCAGTACTTC.

Written as DNA, the CDR3 is TGTGCCAGCAGTTTAAGAGGGGGTGCAAACACCATATATTTT. It specifies CASSLRGGANTIYF. The chain links TRBV28 to TRBJ1-3, with TRBD1 as a possible D gene (6 bases). Germline V lookup: CDR1 MDHEN, CDR2 SYDVKM. This CDR3 is built from 14 residues. Deletions cut 2 bases from V and 6 bases from J, with 11 bases between.

This clone was found once. The chain recombines TRBV7-9 with TRBJ2-5, with TRBD1 matching over 9 bases. Per the germline V gene, CDR1 is SEHNR and CDR2 is FQNEAQ (reference sequence). Trimming took 6 bases from V and 5 from J; bases not matched to a gene: 4. CDR3 length equals 13 residues. The CDR3 region has the DNA TGTGCCAGCAGAGCCGGACAGGGGGAGACCCAGTACTTC. As protein: CASRAGQGETQYF.

This chain links TRBV7-9 with TRBJ2-7; D may be TRBD2 (7 bases). CDR3 length equals 16 residues. Germline CDR1 reads SEHNR; CDR2 reads FQNEAQ (reference sequence). The germline V and J ends were trimmed by 2 bases and 2 bases, with 16 bases remaining between them. The CDR3 is CASSLSWGGRAYEQYF. The CDR3 DNA sequence: TGTGCCAGCAGCTTATCCTGGGGGGGCAGGGCCTACGAGCAGTACTTC. The variable domain in full, completed from reference TRBV7-9 and TRBJ2-7, reads DTGVSQNPRHKITKRGQNVTFRCDPISEHNRLYWYRQTLGQGPEFLTYFQNEAQLEKSRLLSDRFSAERPKGSFSTLEIQRTEQGDSAMYLCASSLSWGGRAYEQYFGPGTRLTVT.

This clone was detected many times. V usage is TRBV9 and J usage is TRBJ2-1; the match to TRBD1 covers 7 bases. Germline CDR1 reads SGDLS; CDR2 reads YYNGEE. The CDR3 has 14 residues. The V segment lost 7 bases and the J segment 4 bases; nucleotides outside the gene matches: 8. The CDR3 sequence: CASGRTGEYNEQFF. The CDR3, as DNA: TGTGCCAGCGGTCGGACAGGAGAATACAATGAGCAGTTCTTC.

DNA of the CDR3: TGTGCCAGCACCTTAGCGGGAGGGCCGCAAAATGAGCAGTTCTTC. Protein sequence: CASTLAGGPQNEQFF. This chain links TRBV28 with TRBJ2-1, with 11 bases matching TRBD2. Germline V lookup: CDR1 MDHEN, CDR2 SYDVKM. The CDR3 spans 15 residues. With V trimmed by 7 bases and J by 7 bases, 9 bases remained unmatched.

The rearrangement uses TRBV30 and TRBJ2-5; D might be TRBD2 (5 bases). CDR3 size: 14 residues. The V end lost 4 bases, the J end lost 5 bases, and 17 bases lay between the germline ends. Germline CDR1 is GTSNPN and CDR2 is SVGIG (reference sequence). The CDR3 here is CAWTDFTSFETQYF. The CDR3, as DNA: TGTGCCTGGACGGACTTCACCTCGTTCGAGACCCAGTACTTC.

The chain uses TRBV18 and TRBJ2-7; the match to TRBD2 covers 9 bases. CDR3 size: 19 residues. Germline trimming cut 0 bases from V and 0 bases from J; bases unmatched to any gene: 12. Germline loops: CDR1 KGHSH, CDR2 LQKENI. The CDR3 spells CASSPPRGAHSGSSYEQYF. CDR3 coding DNA: TGTGCCAGCTCACCACCGCGAGGGGCGCATAGCGGGAGCTCCTACGAGCAGTACTTC.

The J gene is TRBJ1-1, the V gene TRBV14; D call uncertain. V gave up 3 bases and J gave up 1 base, with 9 bases separating them. The CDR3 contains 14 residues. Germline V gives CDR1 SGHDN, CDR2 FVKESK. This CDR3 is CASSQLRENTEAFF. The CDR3 DNA reads TGTGCCAGCAGCCAGCTCCGGGAGAACACTGAAGCTTTCTTT.

The chain is built from TRBV4-2 and TRBJ1-5, with a weak D call TRBD1 (6 bases). With 4 bases removed from V and 1 base from J, the gap between germline ends came to 14 bases. Germline CDR1 is LGHNA and CDR2 is YNFKEQ. The CDR3 length is 16 residues. Here the CDR3 reads CASSRVGGASNQPQHF. The CDR3 DNA follows: TGTGCCAGCAGCCGGGTGGGGGGGGCAAGCAATCAGCCCCAGCATTTT.